This is a list of T cell receptor beta chains from one sample in a study of T-cell memory formation after mild COVID-19. TCRdb reprocessed the 5' RACE reads with MiXCR, giving one entry per CDR3 protein. The sample contains tens of thousands of distinct CDR3 sequences, 10% to 15% of which appear only once. The sample comprised PBMCs or a T cell subset sorted from them (not recorded which). The receptors were sampled from an adult woman who had mild COVID-19 (a few samples of this study predate the infection). Cell type and time point are not known. Each CDR3 is given with its conserved first and last residue. The D gene is left open where the match is weak. The size entry is marked missing in some rows and otherwise reads once, few, many or a size class.

>TRBV4-3|TRBJ2-3|few|TRBD1
CASSHSLVDRVETDTQYF
TGCGCCAGCAGCCACAGCTTGGTAGACAGGGTCGAGACAGATACGCAGTATTTT
>TRBV7-2|TRBJ2-7|few|-
CASSLLGGGFDEQYF
TGTGCCAGCAGCTTACTAGGTGGGGGGTTCGACGAGCAGTACTTC
>TRBV7-9|TRBJ1-1|-|-
CASSARKDTEAFF
TGTGCCAGCAGCGCGAGGAAGGACACTGAAGCTTTCTTT
>TRBV19|TRBJ2-3|-|-
CASSPVSTDTQYF
TGTGCCAGTTCTCCGGTGAGCACAGATACGCAGTATTTT
>TRBV7-2|TRBJ2-5|-|TRBD2
CASSLVAGQPQYF
TGTGCCAGCAGCTTAGTAGCGGGGCAGCCCCAGTACTTC
>TRBV5-1|TRBJ2-7|few|TRBD1
CASSLGGTGSSYEQYF
TGCGCCAGCAGCTTGGGAGGGACAGGGTCTTCCTACGAGCAGTACTTC
>TRBV5-1|TRBJ2-1|few|-
CASSSYYMAINEQFF
TGCGCCAGCAGTTCCTATTATATGGCAATCAATGAGCAGTTCTTC
>TRBV7-9|TRBJ2-1|many|TRBD2
CASSLGTSGSWQFF
TGTGCCAGCAGCTTAGGTACTAGCGGGAGTTGGCAGTTCTTC
>TRBV3-1|TRBJ1-4|few|TRBD1
CASSRTTGATNEKLFF
TGTGCCAGCAGCCGGACGACAGGGGCAACTAATGAAAAACTGTTTTTT
>TRBV12-3/TRBV12-4|TRBJ2-7|-|TRBD2
CASSFTSGSEQYF
TGTGCCAGCAGTTTCACTAGCGGGAGCGAGCAGTACTTC
>TRBV7-9|TRBJ1-1|-|-
CASSQWAGEAFF
TGTGCCAGCAGCCAGTGGGCAGGGGAAGCTTTCTTT
>TRBV4-3|TRBJ2-7|few|-
CASSQDRGWDEQYF
TGCGCCAGCAGCCAAGATCGGGGATGGGACGAGCAGTACTTC
>TRBV24-1|TRBJ2-3|few|-
CATSERGPGITDTQYF
TGTGCCACCAGTGAACGTGGACCCGGGATCACAGATACGCAGTATTTT
>TRBV5-1|TRBJ2-7|few|TRBD1
CASSLAGTGFYEQYF
TGCGCCAGCAGCTTGGCCGGGACAGGTTTTTACGAGCAGTACTTC
>TRBV6-5|TRBJ2-1|few|TRBD2
CASRLSGGAYNEQFF
TGTGCCAGCAGACTTAGCGGGGGGGCCTACAATGAGCAGTTCTTC
>TRBV3-1|TRBJ2-7|many|TRBD1
CASSQPLPSGQGYIHEQYF
TGTGCCAGCAGCCAACCGCTACCCTCGGGACAGGGGTACATCCACGAGCAGTACTTC
>TRBV29-1|TRBJ2-7|few|TRBD2
CSGRTSGSYEQYF
TGCAGCGGGAGGACTAGCGGGAGCTACGAGCAGTACTTC
>TRBV12-3/TRBV12-4|TRBJ2-7|many|-
CASSPGLAYEQYF
TGTGCCAGCAGTCCAGGGCTCGCCTACGAGCAGTACTTC
>TRBV4-3|TRBJ2-6|-|-
CASSQDFSGANVLTF
TGCGCCAGCAGCCAGGACTTCTCTGGGGCCAACGTCCTGACTTTC
>TRBV7-3|TRBJ1-1|few|-
CASSLQAESEAFF
TGTGCCAGCAGCTTGCAGGCAGAAAGTGAAGCTTTCTTT
>TRBV15|TRBJ2-7|-|-
CATSPRWADVYEQYF
TGTGCCACCAGCCCCAGATGGGCGGATGTTTACGAGCAGTACTTC
>TRBV12-3/TRBV12-4|TRBJ2-5|many|-
CASSLEYLGGQETQYF
TGTGCCAGCAGTTTAGAGTACCTAGGGGGGCAAGAGACCCAGTACTTC
>TRBV7-2|TRBJ2-7|many|-
CASSSQGLLDSYEQYF
TGTGCCAGCAGCTCCCAGGGACTTTTGGACTCCTACGAGCAGTACTTC
>TRBV9|TRBJ2-5|-|-
CASSVGARVETQYF
TGTGCCAGCAGCGTTGGAGCGCGGGTCGAGACCCAGTACTTC
>TRBV27|TRBJ1-1|-|-
CASSFLTPGREKGSIEAFF
TGTGCCAGCAGTTTCTTAACCCCCGGCAGGGAGAAAGGAAGCATAGAAGCTTTCTTT
>TRBV12-3/TRBV12-4|TRBJ1-5|few|TRBD1
CASSPGTGQKPQHF
TGTGCCAGCAGCCCTGGGACAGGGCAAAAGCCCCAGCATTTT